These T cell receptor beta chains were read from a single sample in a study of Graves' ophthalmopathy and Graves' hyperthyroidism. TCRdb ran MiXCR on the multiplex PCR reads and lists one entry per CDR3 protein. Of about 740,000 distinct CDR3 sequences in the sample, approximately 40% were seen once. Sequencing input: peripheral blood. These receptors came from an adult man with Graves' ophthalmopathy. Each CDR3 is given with its conserved first and last residue. Fields, in order: V gene, D gene, clone size, J gene, CDR3 length, CDR3 DNA, CDR3 protein. The D gene is left open where the match is weak. For some rows the clone size is stated as once, few or many, or as a class when expanded; others skip it.

>TRBV20-1|TRBD2|few|TRBJ2-5|13
TGCAGTGCCCAGGCGACTAGCGGGGGCCCTCAGTACTTC
CSAQATSGGPQYF
>TRBV7-2|TRBD2|-|TRBJ2-5|16
TGTGCCAGCAGCTTGGATCTAGCGGGGGGGCATGAGACCCAGTACTTC
CASSLDLAGGHETQYF
>TRBV24-1|-|few|TRBJ2-5|16
TGTGCCACCAGTGATCAAAGCCCCGGGAGAATGGAGACCCAGTACTTC
CATSDQSPGRMETQYF
>TRBV13|-|-|TRBJ2-5|14
TGTGCCAGCAGCTTAGCGCCCCAGAGCGAGACCCAGTACTTC
CASSLAPQSETQYF
>TRBV20-1|-|-|TRBJ1-2|11
TGCAGTGCGGCGGGGGGCTTTGGCTACACCTTC
CSAAGGFGYTF
>TRBV24-1|-|-|TRBJ2-5|12
TGTGCCACCAGTGATTCGGACAAGACCCAGTACTTC
CATSDSDKTQYF
>TRBV7-2|TRBD1|-|TRBJ1-2|14
TGTGCCAGCAACCCCGGGACAGGGAACTATGGCTACACCTTC
CASNPGTGNYGYTF
>TRBV29-1|TRBD1|-|TRBJ1-5|15
TGCAGCGCCCGACAGGGGGCTGGCGGCAATCAGCCCCAGCATTTT
CSARQGAGGNQPQHF
>TRBV2|-|-|TRBJ2-6|12
TGTGCCAGCAGTGAAATCTGGGCCACTGAAGCTTTC
CASSEIWATEAF
>TRBV24-1|TRBD2|many|TRBJ2-5|17
TGTGCCACCAGTGGTTCCTCCGGACTAGCGGGGCGGGAGACCCAGTACTTC
CATSGSSGLAGRETQYF
>TRBV9|-|many|TRBJ1-1|14
TGTGCCAGCAGTTCCAGGGTTAGTGGCACTGAAGCTTTCTTT
CASSSRVSGTEAFF
>TRBV10-3|-|many|TRBJ1-1|13
TGTGCCATCAGTGCGGATGGAAACACTGAAGCTTTCTTT
CAISADGNTEAFF
>TRBV11-2|-|-|TRBJ1-1|14
TGTGCCAGCAGCCCGCGACCGGACAACACTGAAGCTTTCTTT
CASSPRPDNTEAFF
>TRBV4-3|-|few|TRBJ1-5|15
TGCGCCAGCAGCCAAGATGGGGCAGATAATCAGCCCCAGCATTTT
CASSQDGADNQPQHF
>TRBV24-1|-|-|TRBJ2-3|14
TGTGCCACCAGTGCAGGGTATATCACAGATACGCAGTATTTT
CATSAGYITDTQYF
>TRBV2|TRBD1|-|TRBJ2-7|14
TGTGCCAGCACAAAACGACAGGGGGCGTGCGAGCAGTACTTC
CASTKRQGACEQYF
>TRBV5-4|TRBD1|-|TRBJ1-2|16
TGTGCCAGCAGCCCGAGGGGACAGGGACTGGTCGGCGGCTACACCTTC
CASSPRGQGLVGGYTF
>TRBV6-1|-|few|TRBJ1-1|13
TGTGCCAGCAGTTCTACAGAAAGGGGTGAAGCTTTCTTT
CASSSTERGEAFF
>TRBV25-1|-|few|TRBJ2-1|13
TGTGCCAGCAGTGAATATGGGATCGATGAGCAGTTCTTC
CASSEYGIDEQFF
>TRBV25-1|TRBD1|few|TRBJ2-2|16
TGTGCCAGCAGTGTTCTAGCAGGGGGCCGCACCGGGGAGCTGTTTTTT
CASSVLAGGRTGELFF
>TRBV7-9|TRBD1|-|TRBJ2-5|14
TGTGCCAGCAGCGGCGGCAGGGGGCGAGAGACCCAGTACTTC
CASSGGRGRETQYF
>TRBV2|-|many|TRBJ1-6|16
TGTGCCAGCAGTGAAACTACGGGGTTTCGTCGCTCACCCCTCCACTTT
CASSETTGFRRSPLHF
>TRBV5-4|TRBD1|-|TRBJ1-2|14
TGTGCCAGCAGCCCGGACAGGATGGGCTATGGCTACACCTTC
CASSPDRMGYGYTF
>TRBV7-9|-|-|TRBJ1-3|16
TGTGCCAGCAGCGGAGGGGGGCGGCCCTCTGGAAACACCATATATTTT
CASSGGGRPSGNTIYF
>TRBV25-1|-|-|TRBJ1-1|16
TGTGCCAGCAGTTTGAACAGGGTTGGTACGAACACTGAAGCTTTCTTT
CASSLNRVGTNTEAFF
>TRBV19|-|few|TRBJ2-7|16
TGTGCCAGTAGCTGGGGAAAAGGTTACAGCTCCTACGAGCAGTACTTC
CASSWGKGYSSYEQYF
>TRBV10-3|TRBD1|many|TRBJ1-1|15
TGTGCCATCAGTAACGACAGGGTTCGGGACACTGAAGCTTTCTTT
CAISNDRVRDTEAFF
>TRBV19|TRBD1|many|TRBJ1-6|14
TGTGCCAGCAAACCGGGACAGGGGAATTCACCCCTCCACTTT
CASKPGQGNSPLHF
>TRBV2|-|many|TRBJ2-5|14
TGTGCCAGCAGTGAAAACTACAGGGCAGAGACCCAGTACTTC
CASSENYRAETQYF
>TRBV7-6|-|-|TRBJ2-3|12
TGTGCCAGCGGTGGAAGCACAGATACGCAGTATTTT
CASGGSTDTQYF
>TRBV10-3|TRBD1|-|TRBJ1-1|13
TGTGCCTCCCAAACAGGGGGCTCTGCTGAAGCTTTCTTT
CASQTGGSAEAFF
>TRBV20-1|-|few|TRBJ2-2|16
TGCAGTGCTAGAGATCTAAGCCGTACGAACACCGGGGAGCTGTTTTTT
CSARDLSRTNTGELFF
>TRBV9|-|-|TRBJ1-6|14
TGTGCCAGCAGCCGGTCCAGCAACAATTCACCCCTCCACTTT
CASSRSSNNSPLHF
>TRBV2|-|few|TRBJ2-1|13
TGTGCCAGCAGTGTGGGGCTAATGTATGAGCAGTTCTTC
CASSVGLMYEQFF
>TRBV7-9|-|-|TRBJ1-3|12
TGTGCCAGCAGCCCGCAGGGATACACCATATATTTT
CASSPQGYTIYF
>TRBV5-1|-|-|TRBJ2-7|11
TGCCCCAGGGGTAATTCCTACGAGCAGTACTTC
CPRGNSYEQYF